Shown below are 19 T cell receptor beta chains from a single sample sequenced in a study of lymphopenia after photon versus proton radiotherapy. Produced via immunoSEQ multiplex PCR; TCRdb's table is partial and in-frame only. The table includes more than 80,000 clones, 80% to 90% detected once. Source: peripheral blood, taken from a patient treated with proton-based radiotherapy. Receptor source: a man aged 60-69 years with pancreatic cancer.

The V call is TRBV5-1, the J call TRBJ2-2; TRBD2 agrees at 7 bases. CDR1 is SGHRS, CDR2 YFSETQ, per germline. The trim removed 2 bases at V and 5 bases at J, leaving 9 bases unmatched. CDR3 length equals 16 residues. The CDR3 reads CASSLVGGSRTGELFF. CDR3 nucleotides: TGCGCCAGCAGCTTAGTTGGCGGGAGTCGAACCGGGGAGCTGTTTTTT. Together with reference TRBV5-1 and TRBJ2-2, the CDR3 gives the full variable domain: KAGVTQTPRYLIKTRGQQVTLSCSPISGHRSVSWYQQTPGQGLQFLFEYFSETQRNKGNFPGRFSGRQFSNSRSEMNVSTLELGDSALYLCASSLVGGSRTGELFFGEGSRLTVL.

V gene TRBV1 combines with J gene TRBJ2-4; the table's D call, TRBD2, was not checked against the DNA. TRBV1 is a known pseudogene. CDR3 length: 17 residues. CDR3 in DNA: TGCACCAGCAGCCAAGATGCGGGCATGCTGGCGAAAAACATTCAGTACTTC. Residues: CTSSQDAGMLAKNIQYF.

The rearrangement links TRBV18 to TRBJ1-1; D not certain. The CDR3 spans 14 residues. The V and J ends lost 3 bases and 3 bases respectively, with 11 bases between them. Germline-derived CDR1 and CDR2 are KGHSH and LQKENI. The CDR3 coding sequence is TGTGCCAGCTCACCCCTCTCGGGAGACACTGAAGCTTTCTTT. This encodes CASSPLSGDTEAFF.

The chain uses TRBV13 and TRBJ2-3; the match to TRBD2 covers 7 bases. The V and J ends lost 3 bases and 6 bases, in that order; junction bases with no gene match: 9. Looked up from germline, CDR1 is PRHDT and CDR2 is FYEKMQ (reference sequence). The CDR3 has 15 residues. CDR3 amino acids: CASSFRGGRADTQYF. Written as DNA, the CDR3 is TGTGCCAGCAGCTTTCGCGGCGGGAGAGCGGATACGCAGTATTTT.

The chain couples TRBV18 to TRBJ1-3, with D hard to call. The CDR3 has 14 amino acids. Germline CDR1 KGHSH, CDR2 LQKENI. The V end was cut by 6 bases, the J end by 0 bases, with 9 bases between. This CDR3 reads CASSPGVSGNTIYF. CDR3 sequence (DNA): TGTGCCAGCTCCCCGGGAGTCTCTGGAAACACCATATATTTT.

The J gene is TRBJ2-2, the V gene TRBV28; D gene ambiguous. Trimming left V 10 bases short and J 3 bases short, with 9 bases between. This CDR3 spans 12 amino acids. CDR1 and CDR2 (germline): MDHEN, SYDVKM. The CDR3 is CATPADTGELFF. CDR3 DNA: TGTGCCACCCCCGCGGACACCGGGGAGCTGTTTTTT.

The CDR3 bases are TGTGCCAGCACACGTCTCGGGACAGGGGGGTTCAACACTGAAGCTTTCTTT. Translating gives CASTRLGTGGFNTEAFF. The chain couples TRBV5-6 to TRBJ1-1; 11 bases agree with TRBD1. CDR1 is SGHDT, CDR2 YYEEEE, per germline. J lost 2 bases, V lost 6 bases, and 12 bases had no gene match. The CDR3 totals 17 residues.

This sequence joins TRBV28 and TRBJ1-2; 8 bases line up with TRBD1. This CDR3 is built from 15 residues. The V gene's germline CDR1 is MDHEN and CDR2 SYDVKM. The junction had 8 bases not matched to a gene; V was cut back by 6 bases and J by 2 bases. The CDR3 reads CASSLRTGLNYGYTF. For the CDR3, the DNA is TGTGCCAGCAGCCTAAGGACAGGGTTAAACTATGGCTACACCTTC.

The chain is built from TRBV5-1 and TRBJ2-2, with D possibly being TRBD1 or TRBD2 (6 bases each). This CDR3 contains 18 residues. V lost 7 bases to trimming and J lost 5 bases, with 27 bases between them. Germline CDR1 and CDR2: SGHRS and YFSETQ. The CDR3 DNA reads TGCGCCAGCCGGGGATCGTCTATGGAGGGGGTCGGTACCGGGGAGCTGTTTTTT. It translates to CASRGSSMEGVGTGELFF.

The chain joins TRBV20-1 to TRBJ2-7, with unresolved D. Germline V gene sequence: CDR1 DFQATT, CDR2 SNEGSKA (reference sequence). Trimming removed 6 bases at V and 5 bases at J, with 11 bases between. The CDR3 is 11 amino acids. The CDR3 DNA reads as TGCAGTGCAATGAATACCGACGAGCAGTACTTC. It specifies CSAMNTDEQYF.

The rearrangement links TRBV10-1 to TRBJ2-5; the match to TRBD1 covers 7 bases. CDR3 length: 15 amino acids. Trimming at V came to 6 bases and at J to 5 bases, leaving 12 bases not matched to a gene. The germline gives CDR1 WNHNN, CDR2 SYGVQD (reference sequence). CDR3 sequence: CASRERDSRRETQYF. CDR3 coding DNA: TGCGCCAGCAGGGAAAGGGACAGCCGGCGTGAGACCCAGTACTTC.

This clone was found once. V gene TRBV20-1 combines with J gene TRBJ2-7, with 7 bases that match TRBD1. V was clipped by 6 bases and J by 7 bases; unmatched bases: 6. CDR1 is DFQATT, CDR2 SNEGSKA, per germline (reference sequence). This CDR3 has 11 residues. In DNA form, the CDR3 reads TGCAGTGCATCGGACAGGAGGGAGCAGTACTTC. Translation: CSASDRREQYF.

The gene calls are TRBV5-1 and TRBJ2-7, with TRBD2 identical over 9 bases. In germline, CDR1 is SGHRS, CDR2 YFSETQ. The junction had 16 bases not matched to a gene; V was cut back by 4 bases and J by 2 bases. The CDR3 loop spans 18 amino acids. The CDR3 DNA is TGCGCCAGCAGCCGAAAGTTAGCGGGAGACGTCGGGGCCTACGAGCAGTACTTC. This gives the protein CASSRKLAGDVGAYEQYF.

The CDR3 region has the DNA TGCAGCGTTGGACCCAGGAAAGAGACCCAGTACTTC. Residues: CSVGPRKETQYF. The rearrangement links TRBV29-1 to TRBJ2-5; no clear D. The V end lost 4 bases, the J end lost 3 bases, and 9 bases lay between the germline ends. CDR3 size: 12 residues. The V gene's germline CDR1 is SQVTM and CDR2 ANQGSEA.

V is TRBV2 and J is TRBJ1-1; the D is unclear. Germline CDR1 and CDR2: SNHLY and FYNNEI. V was shortened by 6 bases and J by 0 bases, with 14 bases between the two germline ends. The CDR3 has 15 amino acids. This CDR3 reads CASRSRHPMNTEAFF. The CDR3 coding sequence is TGTGCCAGCAGGAGCCGACACCCAATGAACACTGAAGCTTTCTTT.

The V call is TRBV6-6, the J call TRBJ2-2; D could derive from TRBD1 or TRBD2 (5 bases each). CDR1 MNHNY and CDR2 SVGAGI come from the germline V gene (reference sequence). V was pared by 7 bases and J by 4 bases, with 13 bases between. CDR3 length: 14 residues. The CDR3 coding sequence is TGTGCCAGCATGGGGCAGGAGGTCACCGGGGAGCTGTTTTTT. This gives the protein CASMGQEVTGELFF.

The V gene is TRBV28, the J gene TRBJ1-1, with 7 bases fitting TRBD1. The CDR3 is 12 residues long. The V and J ends lost 6 bases and 10 bases, in that order; junction bases with no gene match: 8. CDR1 and CDR2 (germline): MDHEN, SYDVKM. In DNA, the CDR3 is TGTGCCAGCAGAGCAACAGGGGCCGGAGCTTTCTTT. Amino acid sequence: CASRATGAGAFF.

The rearrangement joins TRBV28 to TRBJ1-1; D unresolved. Between the trimmed V and J ends, which lost 6 bases and 5 bases, there was a span of 13 bases. The CDR3 spans 13 residues. Germline lookup yields CDR1 MDHEN and CDR2 SYDVKM. The CDR3 DNA reads as TGTGCCAGCAGGCCAAGACGGAGGACTGAAGCTTTCTTT. This translates into CASRPRRRTEAFF.

V is TRBV14 and J is TRBJ2-1, with D unclear. The CDR3 totals 15 residues. V was trimmed by 0 bases and J by 15 bases, leaving 21 bases between them. Germline V gives CDR1 SGHDN, CDR2 FVKESK. CDR3 sequence (DNA): TGTGCCAGCAGCCAAGATTCCACATTAAGGAGAGCCCCGTTCTTC. Translation gives CASSQDSTLRRAPFF.